This TCR beta chain was recovered during a study of control samples from healthy donors and cancer patients. The CDR3 loop spans 11 amino acids. The germline V gene has CDR1 DFQATT and CDR2 SNEGSKA (reference sequence). Clones were sequenced by immunoSEQ multiplex PCR, and TCRdb holds only the in-frame ones, with some missing. The sample includes about 150,000 clones, 70% to 90% of them seen just once. The receptor comes from a man in his late teens or twenties in good health. This chain joins TRBV20-1 and TRBJ1-1; TRBD1 agrees at 8 bases. Sequenced material: blood. This CDR3 reads CSPNTGGRAFF. The DNA of the CDR3 is TGCAGCCCTAACACAGGGGGGAGAGCTTTCTTT.